This T cell receptor (beta chain) was identified in a study of T-cell memory formation after mild COVID-19. A few counts support this clonotype. The target antigen is unknown. Study findings and constraints: Clones that got smaller from day 15 to 85 had even CD4/CD8, while clones growing later tipped toward CD4+.

The 5'RACE method, run with constant-segment primers, produced TCR alpha and TCR beta cDNA libraries (carrying sample barcodes and UMIs). TCRdb used MiXCR to reprocess the 5' RACE reads, holding one entry per CDR3 protein. Altogether roughly 310,000 distinct CDR3 sequences are present, 15% to 20% being singletons, with the ten largest covering 20% to 25%. Deletions cut 6 bases from V and 9 bases from J, with 15 bases between. The germline gives CDR1 MNHEY, CDR2 SVGAGI. This CDR3 has 13 residues. This chain connects TRBV6-5 to TRBJ1-5; D perhaps matches TRBD1 (5 bases). The sequencing sample was made of PBMCs or a T cell subset sorted from them (not recorded which). This clonotype was obtained from a man in his late teens or twenties who had mild COVID-19 (a few samples of this study predate the infection). Cell type and time point are not known. Written as DNA, the CDR3 is TGTGCCAGCAGCGAGGGGCAGGGAGCGCCCCAGCATTTT. It codes for CASSEGQGAPQHF.